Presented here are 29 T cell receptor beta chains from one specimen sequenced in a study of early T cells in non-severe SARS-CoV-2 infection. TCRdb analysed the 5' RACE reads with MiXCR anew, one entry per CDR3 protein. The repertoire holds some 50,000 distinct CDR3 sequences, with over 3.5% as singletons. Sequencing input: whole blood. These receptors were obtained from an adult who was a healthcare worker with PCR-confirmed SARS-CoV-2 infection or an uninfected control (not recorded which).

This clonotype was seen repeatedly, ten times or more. The DNA for the CDR3 is TGTGCCAGCAGCCAAGATAACGTTAACACTGAAGCTTTCTTT. Its protein is CASSQDNVNTEAFF. This chain uses TRBV4-2 with TRBJ1-1; D unresolved. V lost 0 bases, J lost 2 bases, and 7 bases lay in between. There are 14 residues in the CDR3. CDR1 is LGHNA and CDR2 is YNFKEQ in the germline V gene.

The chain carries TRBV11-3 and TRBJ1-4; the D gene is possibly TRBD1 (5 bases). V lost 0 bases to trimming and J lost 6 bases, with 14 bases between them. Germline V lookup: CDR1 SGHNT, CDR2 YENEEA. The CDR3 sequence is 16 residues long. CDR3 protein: CASSLDVERDDEKLFF. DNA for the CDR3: TGTGCCAGCAGCTTAGATGTAGAGCGGGACGATGAAAAACTGTTTTTT.

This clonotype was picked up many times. The CDR3 loop reads CASSILRTSNQPQHF. The DNA of the CDR3 is TGTGCCAGTAGTATTCTACGGACTAGCAATCAGCCCCAGCATTTT. The genes are TRBV19 and TRBJ1-5, with unresolved D. Germline CDR1 LNHDA, CDR2 SQIVND (reference sequence). Trimming removed 3 bases at V and 0 bases at J, with 9 bases between. The CDR3 is made up of 15 amino acids. The variable domain in full, completed from reference TRBV19 and TRBJ1-5, reads DGGITQSPKYLFRKEGQNVTLSCEQNLNHDAMYWYRQDPGQGLRLIYYSQIVNDFQKGDIAEGYSVSREKKESFPLTVTSAQKNPTAFYLCASSILRTSNQPQHFGDGTRLSIL.

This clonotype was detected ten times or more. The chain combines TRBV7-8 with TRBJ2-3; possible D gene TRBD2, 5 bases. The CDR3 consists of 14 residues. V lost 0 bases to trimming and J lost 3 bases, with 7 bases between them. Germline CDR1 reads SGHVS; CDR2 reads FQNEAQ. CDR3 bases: TGTGCCAGCAGCTTAGCGAGGGAAACAGATACGCAGTATTTT. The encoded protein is CASSLARETDTQYF.

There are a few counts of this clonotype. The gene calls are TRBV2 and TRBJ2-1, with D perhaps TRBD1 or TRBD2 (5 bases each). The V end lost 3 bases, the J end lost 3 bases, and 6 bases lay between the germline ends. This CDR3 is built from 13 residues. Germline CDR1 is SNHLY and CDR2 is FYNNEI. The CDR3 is CASSERGYNEQFF. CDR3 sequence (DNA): TGTGCCAGCAGTGAGAGGGGCTACAATGAGCAGTTCTTC.

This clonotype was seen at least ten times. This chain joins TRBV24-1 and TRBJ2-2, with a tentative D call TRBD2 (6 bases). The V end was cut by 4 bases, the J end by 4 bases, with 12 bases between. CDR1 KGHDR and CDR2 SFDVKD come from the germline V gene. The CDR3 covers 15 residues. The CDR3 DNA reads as TGTGCCACCAGTGACCGGGGGAGGCGCACCGGGGAGCTGTTTTTT. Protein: CATSDRGRRTGELFF.

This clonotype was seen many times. CDR3 amino acids: CASSMQEFGHNEQFF. DNA of the CDR3: TGTGCCAGTAGTATGCAGGAGTTCGGGCACAATGAGCAGTTCTTC. The J gene is TRBJ2-1, the V gene TRBV19; D remains ambiguous. CDR1 is LNHDA, CDR2 SQIVND, per germline (reference sequence). CDR3 length equals 15 residues. V shed 3 bases and J shed 5 bases, with 14 bases lying between them.

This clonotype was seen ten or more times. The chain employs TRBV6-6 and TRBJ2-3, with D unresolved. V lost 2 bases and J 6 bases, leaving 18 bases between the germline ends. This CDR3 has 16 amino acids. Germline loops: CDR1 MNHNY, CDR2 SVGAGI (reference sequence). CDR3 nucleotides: TGTGCCAGCAGTTACACTGGCAGTATCTTCACGGATACGCAGTATTTT. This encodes CASSYTGSIFTDTQYF.

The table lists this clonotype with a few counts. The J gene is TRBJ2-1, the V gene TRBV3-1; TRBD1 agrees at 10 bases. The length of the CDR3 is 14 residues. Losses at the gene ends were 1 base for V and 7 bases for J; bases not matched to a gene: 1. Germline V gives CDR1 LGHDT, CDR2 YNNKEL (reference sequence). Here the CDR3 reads CASSQADRGNEQFF. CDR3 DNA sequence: TGTGCCAGCAGCCAAGCGGACAGGGGGAATGAGCAGTTCTTC.

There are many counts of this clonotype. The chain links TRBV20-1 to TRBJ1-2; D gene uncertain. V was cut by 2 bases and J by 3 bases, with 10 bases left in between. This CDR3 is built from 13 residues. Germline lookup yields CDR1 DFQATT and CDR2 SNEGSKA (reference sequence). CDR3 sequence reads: CSARFSVDYGYTF. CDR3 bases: TGCAGTGCTAGATTCTCAGTCGACTATGGCTACACCTTC.

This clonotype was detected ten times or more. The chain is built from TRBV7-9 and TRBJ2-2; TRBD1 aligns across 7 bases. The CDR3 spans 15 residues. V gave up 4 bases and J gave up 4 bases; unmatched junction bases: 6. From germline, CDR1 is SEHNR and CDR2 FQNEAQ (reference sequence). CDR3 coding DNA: TGTGCCAGCAGCTATACAGGGGTCGGCACCGGGGAGCTGTTTTTT. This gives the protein CASSYTGVGTGELFF.

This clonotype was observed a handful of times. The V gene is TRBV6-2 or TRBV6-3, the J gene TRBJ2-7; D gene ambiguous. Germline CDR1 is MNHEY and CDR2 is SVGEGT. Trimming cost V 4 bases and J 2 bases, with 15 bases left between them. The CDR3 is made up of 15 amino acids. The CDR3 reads CASSSRPTHTYEQYF. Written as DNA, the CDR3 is TGTGCCAGCAGTTCGAGACCGACCCACACCTACGAGCAGTACTTC.

The CDR3 reads CSVEGRRVTDTQYF. The CDR3 DNA follows: TGCAGCGTTGAAGGACGGAGGGTTACAGATACGCAGTATTTT. This rearrangement joins TRBV29-1 to TRBJ2-3, with D possibly being TRBD2 (6 bases). The germline V and J ends were trimmed by 1 base and 3 bases, with 11 bases remaining between them. The V gene's germline CDR1 is SQVTM and CDR2 ANQGSEA. The CDR3 runs 14 residues.

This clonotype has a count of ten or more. The CDR3 loop is CASSPGGTGVYEQYF. The CDR3 nucleotides read TGTGCCAGCAGCCCCGGGGGGACAGGGGTGTACGAGCAGTACTTC. V and J are TRBV13 and TRBJ2-7; 10 positions match TRBD1. V dropped 5 bases and J dropped 4; count of bases not matched to a gene: 8. Germline CDR1 and CDR2: PRHDT and FYEKMQ (reference sequence). The CDR3 consists of 15 residues.

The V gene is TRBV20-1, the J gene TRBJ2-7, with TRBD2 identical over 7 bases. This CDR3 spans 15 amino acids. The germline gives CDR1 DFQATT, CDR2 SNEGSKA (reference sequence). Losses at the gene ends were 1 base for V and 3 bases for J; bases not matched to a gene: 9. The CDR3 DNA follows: TGCAGTGCTAGAGGTTGGGCGGGAGCATACTACGAGCAGTACTTC. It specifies CSARGWAGAYYEQYF.

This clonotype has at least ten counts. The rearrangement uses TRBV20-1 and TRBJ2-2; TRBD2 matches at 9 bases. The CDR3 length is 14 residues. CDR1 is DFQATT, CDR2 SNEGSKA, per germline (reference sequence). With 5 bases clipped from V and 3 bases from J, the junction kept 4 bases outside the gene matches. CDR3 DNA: TGCAGTGCTTTGACTAGCGGCTACACCGGGGAGCTGTTTTTT. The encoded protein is CSALTSGYTGELFF.

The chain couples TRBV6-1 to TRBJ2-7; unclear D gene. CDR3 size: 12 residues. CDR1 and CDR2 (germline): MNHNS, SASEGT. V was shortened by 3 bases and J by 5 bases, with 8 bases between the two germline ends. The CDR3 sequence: CASSETRNEQYF. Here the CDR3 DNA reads TGTGCCAGCAGTGAGACACGGAACGAGCAGTACTTC.

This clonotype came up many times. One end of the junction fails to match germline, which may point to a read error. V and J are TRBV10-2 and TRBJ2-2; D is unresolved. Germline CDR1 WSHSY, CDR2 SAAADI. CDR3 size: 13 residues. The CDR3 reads CASTESNSGELFF. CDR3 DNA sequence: TGCGCCAGCACTGAATCTAACAGCGGGGAGCTGTTTTTT.

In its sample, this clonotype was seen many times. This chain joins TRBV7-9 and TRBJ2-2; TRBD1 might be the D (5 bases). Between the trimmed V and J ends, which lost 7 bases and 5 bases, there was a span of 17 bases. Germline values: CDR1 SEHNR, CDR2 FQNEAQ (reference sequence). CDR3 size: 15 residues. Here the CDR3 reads CASIPQDPSTGELFF. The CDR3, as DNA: TGTGCCAGCATCCCACAGGATCCCTCAACCGGGGAGCTGTTTTTT.

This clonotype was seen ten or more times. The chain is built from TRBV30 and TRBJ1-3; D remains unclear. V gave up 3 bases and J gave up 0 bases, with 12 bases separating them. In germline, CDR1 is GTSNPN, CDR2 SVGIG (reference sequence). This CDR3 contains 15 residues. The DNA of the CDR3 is TGTGCCTGGAGGGATCGACTGAGCTCTGGAAACACCATATATTTT. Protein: CAWRDRLSSGNTIYF.

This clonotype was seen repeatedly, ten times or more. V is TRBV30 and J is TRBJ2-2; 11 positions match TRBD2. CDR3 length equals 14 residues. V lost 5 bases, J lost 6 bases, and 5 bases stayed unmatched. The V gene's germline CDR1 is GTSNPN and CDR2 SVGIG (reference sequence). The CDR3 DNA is TGTGCCTGGTCCGGGACTAGCGGCTCCGGGGAGCTGTTTTTT. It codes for CAWSGTSGSGELFF. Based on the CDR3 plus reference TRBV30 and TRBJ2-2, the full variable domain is SQTIHQWPATLVQPVGSPLSLECTVEGTSNPNLYWYRQAAGRGLQLLFYSVGIGQISSEVPQNLSASRPQDRQFILSSKKLLLSDSGFYLCAWSGTSGSGELFFGEGSRLTVL.

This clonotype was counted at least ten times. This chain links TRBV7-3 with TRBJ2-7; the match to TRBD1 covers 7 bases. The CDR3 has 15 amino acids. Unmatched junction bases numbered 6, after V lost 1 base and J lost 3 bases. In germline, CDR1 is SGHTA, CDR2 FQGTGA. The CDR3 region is CASSLSWGQNYEQYF. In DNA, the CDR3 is TGTGCCAGCAGCTTAAGTTGGGGACAGAACTACGAGCAGTACTTC.

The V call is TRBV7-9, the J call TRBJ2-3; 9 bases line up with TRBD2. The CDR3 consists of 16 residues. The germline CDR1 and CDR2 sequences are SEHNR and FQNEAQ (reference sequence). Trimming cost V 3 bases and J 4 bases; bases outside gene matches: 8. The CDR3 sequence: CASSFSKAGGPDTQYF. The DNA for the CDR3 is TGTGCCAGCAGCTTTTCGAAAGCGGGGGGCCCAGATACGCAGTATTTT.

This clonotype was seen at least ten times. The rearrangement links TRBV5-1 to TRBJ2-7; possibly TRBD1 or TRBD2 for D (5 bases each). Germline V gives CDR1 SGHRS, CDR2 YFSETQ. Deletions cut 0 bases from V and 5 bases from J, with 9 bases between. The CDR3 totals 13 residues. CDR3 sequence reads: CASSLGDPNEQYF. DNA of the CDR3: TGCGCCAGCAGCTTGGGGGACCCAAACGAGCAGTACTTC.

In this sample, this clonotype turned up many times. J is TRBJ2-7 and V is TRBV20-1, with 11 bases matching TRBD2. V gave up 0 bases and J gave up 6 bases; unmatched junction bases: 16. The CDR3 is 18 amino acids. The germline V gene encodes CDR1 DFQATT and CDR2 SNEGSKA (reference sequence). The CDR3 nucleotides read TGCAGTGCTAGAGATTCCGGGACTAGCGGATACCGCCCAGGCGAGCAGTACTTC. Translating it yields CSARDSGTSGYRPGEQYF.

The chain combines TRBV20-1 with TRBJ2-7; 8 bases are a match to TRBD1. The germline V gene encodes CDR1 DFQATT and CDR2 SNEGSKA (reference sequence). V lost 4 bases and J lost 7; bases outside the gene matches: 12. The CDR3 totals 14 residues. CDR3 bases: TGCAGTGCTACACCCGGGACAGGCGACGGAGAGCAGTACTTC. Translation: CSATPGTGDGEQYF.

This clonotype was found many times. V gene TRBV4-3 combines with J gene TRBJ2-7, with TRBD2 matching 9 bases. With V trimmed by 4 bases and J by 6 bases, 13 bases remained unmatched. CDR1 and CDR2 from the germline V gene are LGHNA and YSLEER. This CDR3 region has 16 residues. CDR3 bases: TGCGCCAGCAGCCCCTCGGGAGCGGGAGGAAGGGGCGAGCAGTACTTC. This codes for CASSPSGAGGRGEQYF.

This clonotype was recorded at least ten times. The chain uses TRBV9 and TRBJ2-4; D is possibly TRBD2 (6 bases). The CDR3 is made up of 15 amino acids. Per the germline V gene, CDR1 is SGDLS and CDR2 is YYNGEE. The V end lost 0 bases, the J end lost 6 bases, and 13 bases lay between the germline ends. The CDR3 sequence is CASSVEGLNSNIQYF. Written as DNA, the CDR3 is TGTGCCAGCAGCGTAGAGGGACTGAACTCAAACATTCAGTACTTC.

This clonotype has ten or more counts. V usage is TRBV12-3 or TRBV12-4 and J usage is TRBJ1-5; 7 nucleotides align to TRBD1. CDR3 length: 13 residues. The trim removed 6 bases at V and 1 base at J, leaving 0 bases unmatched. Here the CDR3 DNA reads TGTGCCAGCAGGGGACAGAGCAATCAGCCCCAGCATTTT. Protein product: CASRGQSNQPQHF.